The rows below give T cell receptor beta chains drawn from one sample of a study of immune evolution from preneoplasia to lung adenocarcinoma. Produced via immunoSEQ multiplex PCR; TCRdb's table is partial and in-frame only. Among over 5,000 clones listed, around three quarters were seen once. Sequenced input: FFPE normal lung tissue adjacent to the tumor. The receptors derive from a person between 45 and 75 years old with lung adenocarcinoma. Both conserved end residues are part of each CDR3. The D gene is left open where the match is weak. Clone size is shown for a subset of rows, as once, few, many or a class of expanded clone.

V,J,size,D,DNA,CDR3
TRBV4-1,TRBJ2-7,.,.,TGCGCCAGCAGCCAAGTCTGGCGGGACGGGGACGAGCAGTACTTC,CASSQVWRDGDEQYF
TRBV7-2,TRBJ2-6,.,TRBD1,TGTGCCAGCAGCTTAGTCGGACAGGGAGGCGTTCCTGGGGCCAACGTCCTGACTTTC,CASSLVGQGGVPGANVLTF
TRBV7-9,TRBJ1-1,.,.,TGTGCCAGCAGCCCCACCAGTCGAGGGGACCGCGGTTTCTTT,CASSPTSRGDRGFF
TRBV14,TRBJ2-5,few,TRBD2,TGTGCCAGCAGCCATCGGCGGGAGGTATTGGAGACCCAGTACTTC,CASSHRREVLETQYF
TRBV15,TRBJ1-3,once,.,TGTGCCACCAGCAGCGACAGGTTCTCTGGAAACACCATATATTTT,CATSSDRFSGNTIYF
TRBV7-9,TRBJ1-1,.,.,TGTGCCAGCAGCTTAGGGGGAAACTACCCGAACACTGAAGCTTTCTTT,CASSLGGNYPNTEAFF
TRBV7-9,TRBJ2-3,.,TRBD2,TGTGCCAGCAGCCGAGGGGCGGGGGGCACAGATACGCAGTATTTT,CASSRGAGGTDTQYF
TRBV7-2,TRBJ2-7,.,.,TGTGCCAGCAGCCCTGTAGAGCACCGAGGCGAGCAGTACTTC,CASSPVEHRGEQYF
TRBV28,TRBJ2-1,.,.,TGTGCCAGCAGTTTATTTTTTGGTGAGCAGTTCTTC,CASSLFFGEQFF
TRBV27,TRBJ2-7,.,TRBD1,TGTGCCAGCAGTTCCGGACAGGGCTCCTACGAGCAGTACTTC,CASSSGQGSYEQYF
TRBV19,TRBJ2-2,.,TRBD1,TGTGCCAGTACCCACAGGGGGCTGAACACCGGGGAGCTGTTTTTT,CASTHRGLNTGELFF
TRBV7-6,TRBJ2-1,once,.,TGTGCCAGCATCCCGCGGGTGAGCTCCTACAATGAGCAGTTCTTC,CASIPRVSSYNEQFF
TRBV19,TRBJ1-3,.,.,TGTGCCACCGCAGACAGAACTGGAAACACCATATATTTT,CATADRTGNTIYF
TRBV29-1,TRBJ1-1,.,.,TGCAGCGTTAAAGCCGGGGGACGAGGGGCTGAAGCTTTCTTT,CSVKAGGRGAEAFF
TRBV7-9,TRBJ2-3,.,.,TGTGCCAGCAGCTTAGCACAGGGTTGGGGTGATACGCAGTATTTT,CASSLAQGWGDTQYF
TRBV6-4,TRBJ2-1,.,.,TGTGCCAGCAGTGAACAGGGGGGGCATGAGCAGTTCTTC,CASSEQGGHEQFF